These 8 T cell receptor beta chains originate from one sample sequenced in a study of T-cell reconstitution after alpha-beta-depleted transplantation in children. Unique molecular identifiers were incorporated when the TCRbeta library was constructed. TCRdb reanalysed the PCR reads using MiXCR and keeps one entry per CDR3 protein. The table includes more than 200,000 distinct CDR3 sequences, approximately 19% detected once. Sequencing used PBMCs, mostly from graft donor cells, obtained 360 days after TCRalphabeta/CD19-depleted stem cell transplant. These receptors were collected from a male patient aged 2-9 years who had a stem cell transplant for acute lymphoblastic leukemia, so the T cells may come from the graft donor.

The CDR3 loop is CASSLRERWETQYF. In DNA, the CDR3 is TGTGCCAGCAGCCTCCGGGAGCGGTGGGAGACCCAGTACTTC. The V and J genes are TRBV7-9 and TRBJ2-5, with a tentative D call TRBD2 (6 bases). The CDR3 loop spans 14 amino acids. CDR1 and CDR2 (germline): SEHNR, FQNEAQ (reference sequence). Trimming removed 5 bases at V and 5 bases at J, with 15 bases between.

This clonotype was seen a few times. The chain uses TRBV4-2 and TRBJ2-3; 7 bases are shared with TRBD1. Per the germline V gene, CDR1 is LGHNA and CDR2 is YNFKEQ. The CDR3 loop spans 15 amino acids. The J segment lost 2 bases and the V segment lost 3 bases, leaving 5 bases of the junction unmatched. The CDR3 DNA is TGTGCCAGCAGCCAGGGGACAGACTTCACAGATACGCAGTATTTT. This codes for CASSQGTDFTDTQYF.

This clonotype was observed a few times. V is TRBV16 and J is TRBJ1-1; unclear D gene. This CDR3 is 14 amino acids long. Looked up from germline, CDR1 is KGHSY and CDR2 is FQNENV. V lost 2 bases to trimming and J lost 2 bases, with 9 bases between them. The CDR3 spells CASSQREFNTEAFF. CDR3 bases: TGTGCCAGCAGCCAAAGGGAATTTAACACTGAAGCTTTCTTT. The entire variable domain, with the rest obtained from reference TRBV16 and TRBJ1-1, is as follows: GEEVAQTPKHLVRGEGQKAKLYCAPIKGHSYVFWYQQVLKNEFKFLISFQNENVFDETGMPKERFSAKCLPNSPCSLEIQATKLEDSAVYFCASSQREFNTEAFFGQGTRLTVV.

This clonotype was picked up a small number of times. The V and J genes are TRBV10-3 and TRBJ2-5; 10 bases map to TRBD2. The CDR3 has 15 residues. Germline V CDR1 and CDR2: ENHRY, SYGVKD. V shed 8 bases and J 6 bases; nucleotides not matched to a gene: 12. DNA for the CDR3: TGTGCCATCTCCGCCGGGACTAGCGATACGAAGACCCAGTACTTC. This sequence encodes CAISAGTSDTKTQYF.

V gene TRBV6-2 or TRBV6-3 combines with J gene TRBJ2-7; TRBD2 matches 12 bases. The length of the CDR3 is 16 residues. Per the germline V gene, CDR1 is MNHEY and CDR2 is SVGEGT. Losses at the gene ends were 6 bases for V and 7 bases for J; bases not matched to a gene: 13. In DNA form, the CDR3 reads TGTGCCAGCAGCCCCCTCCGCGGACTAGCGGGGTATGAGCAGTACTTC. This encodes CASSPLRGLAGYEQYF.

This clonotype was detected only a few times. The CDR3 is CASSYDRGDTGELFF. In DNA, the CDR3 is TGCGCCAGCAGCTATGACAGGGGGGACACCGGGGAGCTGTTTTTT. The chain links TRBV5-1 to TRBJ2-2; TRBD1 agrees at 9 bases. Germline CDR1 is SGHRS and CDR2 is YFSETQ. The CDR3 is 15 residues long. V lost 3 bases and J lost 3; bases outside the gene matches: 3. Supplemented by reference TRBV5-1 and TRBJ2-2, the full variable domain reads KAGVTQTPRYLIKTRGQQVTLSCSPISGHRSVSWYQQTPGQGLQFLFEYFSETQRNKGNFPGRFSGRQFSNSRSEMNVSTLELGDSALYLCASSYDRGDTGELFFGEGSRLTVL.

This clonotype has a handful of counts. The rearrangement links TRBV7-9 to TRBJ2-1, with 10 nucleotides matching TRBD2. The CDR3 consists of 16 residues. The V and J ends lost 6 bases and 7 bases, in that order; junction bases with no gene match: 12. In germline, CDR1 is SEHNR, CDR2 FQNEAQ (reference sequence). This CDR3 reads CASSPASVAGGNEQFF. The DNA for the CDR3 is TGTGCCAGCAGTCCAGCATCGGTAGCGGGGGGAAATGAGCAGTTCTTC.

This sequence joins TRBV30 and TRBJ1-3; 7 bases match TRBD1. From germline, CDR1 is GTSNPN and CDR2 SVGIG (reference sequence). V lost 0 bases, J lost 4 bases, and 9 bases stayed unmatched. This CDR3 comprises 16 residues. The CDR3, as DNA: TGTGCCTGGAGTGTACTCAAGACAGGGCCAGGAAACACCATATATTTT. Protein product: CAWSVLKTGPGNTIYF.